This TCR beta chain is from a study of early T cells in non-severe SARS-CoV-2 infection. Tagging with unique molecular identifiers was applied to individual cDNA molecules. TCRdb recomputed calls from the 5' RACE reads with MiXCR, one row per CDR3 protein. The repertoire holds 100,000 or so distinct CDR3 sequences, with 10% to 15% as singletons. The junction had 8 bases not matched to a gene; V was cut back by 0 bases and J by 0 bases. This CDR3 region has 16 residues. The germline CDR1 and CDR2 sequences are SQVTM and ANQGSEA. This clonotype has more than one count but fewer than ten. The specimen sequenced was whole blood. The TCR originated in an adult who was a healthcare worker with PCR-confirmed SARS-CoV-2 infection or an uninfected control (not recorded which). This chain joins TRBV29-1 and TRBJ2-7, with TRBD1 matching over 7 bases. CDR3 nucleotide sequence: TGCAGCGTTGAAGAGGCACGTACAGGGGTCTCCTACGAGCAGTACTTC. Residues: CSVEEARTGVSYEQYF.